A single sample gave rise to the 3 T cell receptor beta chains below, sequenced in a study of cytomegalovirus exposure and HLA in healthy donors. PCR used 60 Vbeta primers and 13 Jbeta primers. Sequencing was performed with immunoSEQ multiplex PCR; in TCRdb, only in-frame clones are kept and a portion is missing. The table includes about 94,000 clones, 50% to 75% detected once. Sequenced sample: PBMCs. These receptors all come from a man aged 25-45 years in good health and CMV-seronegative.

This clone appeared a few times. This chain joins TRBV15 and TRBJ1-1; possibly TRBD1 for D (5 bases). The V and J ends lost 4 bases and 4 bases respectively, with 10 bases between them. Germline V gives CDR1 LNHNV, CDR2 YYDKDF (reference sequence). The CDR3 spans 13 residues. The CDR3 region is CATSTGMVTEAFF. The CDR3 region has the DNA TGTGCCACCAGCACAGGGATGGTCACTGAAGCTTTCTTT.

The CDR3 DNA sequence: TGTGCCAGCAGTTCACCCTCTTTGGACAGGGGGCGCGCCTACGAGCAGTACTTC. This translates into CASSSPSLDRGRAYEQYF. This chain links TRBV28 with TRBJ2-7; 11 bases are shared with TRBD1. The CDR3 covers 18 residues. The germline gives CDR1 MDHEN, CDR2 SYDVKM. The V segment lost 4 bases and the J segment 2 bases; nucleotides outside the gene matches: 13.

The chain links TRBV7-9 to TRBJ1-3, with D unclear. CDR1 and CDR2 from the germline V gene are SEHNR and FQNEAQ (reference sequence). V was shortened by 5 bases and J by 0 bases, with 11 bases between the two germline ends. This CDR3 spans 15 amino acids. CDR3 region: CASSPSGSSGNTIYF. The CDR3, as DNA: TGTGCCAGCAGCCCGAGCGGTAGCTCTGGAAACACCATATATTTT.